This T cell receptor (beta chain) comes out of a study of tumor and adjacent non-tumor tissue in lung cancer. For the study at large: Each sample yielded some 4 million productive TCRbeta reads on average.

CDR1 is PRHDT and CDR2 is FYEKMQ in the germline V gene (reference sequence). V lost 4 bases, J lost 3 bases, and 16 bases lay in between. The CDR3 loop spans 16 amino acids. TCRbeta libraries were built with three rounds of nested PCR, modified from ARM-PCR. From the multiplex PCR reads, TCRdb called clonotypes with MiXCR, one entry per CDR3 protein. Here the sample spans roughly 150,000 distinct CDR3 sequences, around 60% being singletons. This clonotype was detected ten times or more. Its antigen is unidentified. Study-wide results and caveats: Normal lung showed higher cumulative top 100 clone frequency than tumor.

This sample's RNA came from whole unsorted tissue. The rearrangement uses TRBV13 and TRBJ1-3, with D possibly matching TRBD1 (5 bases). This TCR derives from a man aged 60-69 years with small cell lung cancer. Input material: lung tumor tissue. The DNA for the CDR3 is TGTGCCAGCAGCTCTCGGACACCCGCTCTTGGAAACACCATATATTTT. This sequence encodes CASSSRTPALGNTIYF.